This entry concerns a single T cell receptor (beta chain). This sample stems from a study of T cell changes during pregnancy in multiple sclerosis. Measured with immunoSEQ multiplex PCR; TCRdb has only the in-frame clones, and not every one. The sample lists 40,000 to 60,000 clones, 90% to 95% occurring once. CDR3 size: 15 residues. The ends lost 5 bases at V and 5 bases at J; junction bases unmatched: 9. Germline CDR1 is MDHEN and CDR2 is SYDVKM. The chain uses TRBV28 and TRBJ1-1; TRBD1 aligns across 9 bases. The source material was CD8+ T cells from peripheral blood mononuclear cells, sampled before pregnancy. The receptor's source is a female donor with multiple sclerosis, enrolled in a pregnancy study. The CDR3 DNA reads as TGTGCCAGCAGTGATCAACAGGGGGCGGGTACTGAAGCTTTCTTT. Translation gives CASSDQQGAGTEAFF.